The 18 T cell receptor beta chains below were found in one sample sequenced in a study of shared clonotypes between healthy human individuals. The method was immunoSEQ multiplex PCR; TCRdb's version includes in-frame clones alone and lacks a portion of them. The table has 660,000 or so clones, around 96% seen once. Selected positively for CCR7 and CD45RO-negative, naive CD8 cells excluded terminally differentiated effector memory CD45RA+ cells. Source material: naive CD8+ T cells sorted from blood. These receptors were obtained from a woman aged 25 to 45 in good health.

The DNA for the CDR3 is TGTGCCAGCAGTTTAATCCCGACTGCTTCGGACGAGCAGTACTTC. This codes for CASSLIPTASDEQYF. This rearrangement joins TRBV28 to TRBJ2-7, with D uncertain. Trimming took off 2 bases at V and 5 bases at J, with 16 bases between the two ends. CDR1 is MDHEN, CDR2 SYDVKM, per germline. The CDR3 totals 15 residues.

This chain links TRBV2 with TRBJ2-1, with TRBD1 as a possible D gene (6 bases). The V gene's germline CDR1 is SNHLY and CDR2 FYNNEI. Trimming took 0 bases from V and 8 from J, leaving 11 bases between them. The CDR3 has 14 amino acids. CDR3: CASSEALRGDEQFF. The CDR3 DNA reads TGTGCCAGCAGTGAAGCGCTCAGGGGCGATGAGCAGTTCTTC.

The chain is built from TRBV5-4 and TRBJ2-5; D is undetermined. Trimming took off 4 bases at V and 5 bases at J, with 15 bases between the two ends. The germline V gene has CDR1 SGHNT and CDR2 YYREEE (reference sequence). The CDR3 consists of 14 residues. The DNA of the CDR3 is TGTGCCAGCAGCCCCGACCCCAGCTGGGAGACCCAGTACTTC. Protein sequence: CASSPDPSWETQYF.

V gene TRBV2 combines with J gene TRBJ1-6; D remains ambiguous. Germline V gives CDR1 SNHLY, CDR2 FYNNEI. The V and J ends lost 6 bases and 7 bases respectively, with 19 bases between them. The CDR3 has 16 residues. As DNA, the CDR3 is TGTGCCAGCAGGGCCGGGTCGACCCGGGAGAATTCACCCCTCCACTTT. Its translation: CASRAGSTRENSPLHF. Full variable domain (missing parts from reference TRBV2 and TRBJ1-6): EPEVTQTPSHQVTQMGQEVILRCVPISNHLYFYWYRQILGQKVEFLVSFYNNEISEKSEIFDDQFSVERPDGSNFTLKIRSTKLEDSAMYFCASRAGSTRENSPLHFGNGTRLTVT.

The gene calls are TRBV28 and TRBJ2-1, with 8 bases aligning to TRBD1. Trimming at V came to 5 bases and at J to 4 bases, leaving 4 bases not matched to a gene. CDR1 MDHEN and CDR2 SYDVKM come from the germline V gene. The CDR3 has 14 amino acids. This chain's CDR3 is CASSNRDRYNEQFF. The CDR3 DNA sequence: TGTGCCAGCAGTAACCGGGACAGGTACAATGAGCAGTTCTTC.

The CDR3 reads CASSLWLSGENTEAFF. In nucleotides, the CDR3 is TGTGCCAGCAGTTTATGGTTGTCAGGGGAGAACACTGAAGCTTTCTTT. This rearrangement joins TRBV28 to TRBJ1-1; weak D call: TRBD1 (6 bases). Between the trimmed V and J ends, which lost 0 bases and 1 base, there was a span of 12 bases. The CDR3 totals 16 residues. CDR1 and CDR2 from the germline V gene are MDHEN and SYDVKM.

The chain joins TRBV9 to TRBJ1-5; D is possibly TRBD1 (6 bases). Looked up from germline, CDR1 is SGDLS and CDR2 is YYNGEE. Trimming stripped 0 bases from V and 1 base from J, with 11 bases between. The CDR3 has 16 amino acids. Here the CDR3 reads CASSVDGGLSNQPQHF. In nucleotides, the CDR3 is TGTGCCAGCAGCGTAGACGGGGGGCTAAGCAATCAGCCCCAGCATTTT. The full variable domain, rest sourced from reference TRBV9 and TRBJ1-5, is DSGVTQTPKHLITATGQRVTLRCSPRSGDLSVYWYQQSLDQGLQFLIQYYNGEERAKGNILERFSAQQFPDLHSELNLSSLELGDSALYFCASSVDGGLSNQPQHFGDGTRLSIL.

The chain carries TRBV27 and TRBJ1-2; TRBD1 might be the D (5 bases). The V end was cut by 6 bases, the J end by 2 bases, with 22 bases between. The germline gives CDR1 MNHEY, CDR2 SMNVEV (reference sequence). The CDR3 extends over 17 amino acids. The CDR3 DNA follows: TGTGCCAGCAGCCCCATTGGGCAGGAGGGGCGGAACTATGGCTACACCTTC. This gives the protein CASSPIGQEGRNYGYTF.

CDR3 coding DNA: TGCGCCAGCAGCCAAAAACAGGGACCCCAGCCCCAGCATTTT. It yields the protein CASSQKQGPQPQHF. The chain couples TRBV4-1 to TRBJ1-5; a weak D match, TRBD1 (6 bases). Germline-derived CDR1 and CDR2 are MGHRA and YSYEKL. CDR3 size: 14 residues. The germline V and J ends were trimmed by 2 bases and 7 bases, with 12 bases remaining between them.

This chain links TRBV11-2 with TRBJ2-1; 7 nucleotides match TRBD2. The CDR3 consists of 16 residues. V shed 5 bases, J shed 0 bases, and the junction held 7 bases outside the gene matches. Germline CDR1 reads SGHAT; CDR2 reads FQNNGV. As DNA, the CDR3 is TGTGCCAGCAGCCCCTCCGGGGGGAGCTCCTACAATGAGCAGTTCTTC. Its protein product is CASSPSGGSSYNEQFF.

The chain couples TRBV7-8 to TRBJ2-7; TRBD1 agrees at 10 bases. The V and J ends lost 5 bases and 5 bases, in that order; junction bases with no gene match: 9. The CDR3 extends over 15 amino acids. Germline CDR1 reads SGHVS; CDR2 reads FQNEAQ. The CDR3 sequence is CASSPAGQGFHEQYF. DNA of the CDR3: TGTGCCAGCAGCCCCGCGGGACAGGGGTTCCACGAGCAGTACTTC.

The chain joins TRBV29-1 to TRBJ2-3, with TRBD2 identical over 7 bases. Germline loops: CDR1 SQVTM, CDR2 ANQGSEA. V lost 8 bases, J lost 2 bases, and 10 bases stayed unmatched. The CDR3 contains 14 residues. CDR3 nucleotides: TGCAGCCAGAGTGTCGGGGGGACCACAGATACGCAGTATTTT. Translated, it gives CSQSVGGTTDTQYF.

The chain links TRBV9 to TRBJ2-1, with D possibly called TRBD1 or TRBD2 (6 bases each). The germline V gene encodes CDR1 SGDLS and CDR2 YYNGEE. This CDR3 region has 15 residues. Trimming pared 0 bases from V and 4 bases from J, leaving 11 bases between. CDR3 sequence (DNA): TGTGCCAGCAGCGTAGGGGGGGCAGAGTACAATGAGCAGTTCTTC. This translates into CASSVGGAEYNEQFF.

The V call is TRBV6-1, the J call TRBJ2-1; 10 bases agree with TRBD1. With V trimmed by 6 bases and J by 10 bases, 6 bases remained unmatched. CDR1 is MNHNS, CDR2 SASEGT, per germline. The CDR3 has 13 residues. CDR3 amino acids: CASRGTGAGEQFF. The CDR3 DNA follows: TGTGCCAGCAGAGGGACAGGGGCCGGCGAGCAGTTCTTC.

The V and J genes are TRBV7-9 and TRBJ2-2; D is unresolved. Deletions cut 2 bases from V and 9 bases from J, with 4 bases between. CDR1 and CDR2 from the germline V gene are SEHNR and FQNEAQ (reference sequence). CDR3 length: 11 amino acids. CDR3 DNA: TGTGCCAGCAGCTTACCTCGGGAGCTGTTTTTT. Protein product: CASSLPRELFF.

J is TRBJ2-1 and V is TRBV10-3; tentatively, D is TRBD1 or TRBD2 (5 bases each). V was clipped by 1 base and J by 6 bases, with 19 bases between them. The CDR3 covers 17 residues. Germline CDR1 is ENHRY and CDR2 is SYGVKD. CDR3 loop: CAISEFLSGREGNEQFF. CDR3 DNA sequence: TGTGCCATCAGTGAGTTTCTGTCGGGACGAGAGGGCAATGAGCAGTTCTTC.

The chain is built from TRBV27 and TRBJ2-7; 11 nucleotides line up with TRBD1. Germline V gives CDR1 MNHEY, CDR2 SMNVEV (reference sequence). This CDR3 has 14 residues. V was pared by 5 bases and J by 3 bases, with 3 bases of the junction left unmatched. CDR3 coding DNA: TGTGCCAGCAGTACAGGGACAGGGGGCTACGAGCAGTACTTC. The encoded protein is CASSTGTGGYEQYF.

This clone was observed a single time. The chain is built from TRBV30 and TRBJ2-2, with D perhaps TRBD1 (6 bases). CDR3 length equals 15 residues. CDR1 is GTSNPN, CDR2 SVGIG, per germline (reference sequence). V was trimmed by 0 bases and J by 6 bases, leaving 14 bases between them. The CDR3 spells CAWSVGQGIPGELFF. CDR3 DNA: TGTGCCTGGAGTGTAGGGCAGGGGATTCCCGGGGAGCTGTTTTTT.